This record concerns one T cell receptor (beta chain) sequence. The CDR3 consists of 15 residues. V lost 1 base and J lost 6, with 13 bases in between. RNA was extracted with the RNeasy kit, and a quantity of roughly 0.5 to 1 ug was reverse transcribed using random hexamers. In TCRdb, the immunoSEQ multiplex PCR reads were re-called with MiXCR into one record per CDR3 protein. The sample consists of approximately 230,000 distinct CDR3 sequences, roughly 95% of them appearing once. This entry comes from a study of CD8 T cells in Susac syndrome. The sequence was obtained from a human donor with multiple sclerosis. The chain employs TRBV12-3 or TRBV12-4 and TRBJ2-1; D gene uncertain. Source material: CD4+ T cells from PBMCs. For the CDR3, the DNA is TGTGCCAGCAGTTTAGGACTTAGGCTCGGCAATGAGCAGTTCTTC. Protein product: CASSLGLRLGNEQFF.